This T cell receptor beta chain was documented in a study of T cell responses to AZD1222 COVID-19 vaccine. On the study more broadly: Second-dose intervals of approximately 4 or approximately 12 weeks were pooled.

In germline, CDR1 is SGHAT, CDR2 FQNNGV. The CDR3 sequence is 13 residues long. V gave up 5 bases and J gave up 6 bases, with 13 bases separating them. Study-level points and caveats: Nearly half of spike-specific TCRs reportedly go after variant regions that carry no mutations.

Produced via immunoSEQ multiplex PCR; TCRdb's table is partial and in-frame only. In the table there are about 160,000 clones, about 90% of which are singletons. About this clone: The antigen is not known.

The specimen was peripheral blood, collected on day 0 of AZD1222 vaccination. The chain is built from TRBV11-2 and TRBJ1-2, with D tentatively TRBD1 (5 bases). This sequence was found in an adult in good health. Here the CDR3 DNA reads TGTGCCAGCAGCCGGAGGGTGGGGGATGGCTACACCTTC. Translated, it gives CASSRRVGDGYTF.